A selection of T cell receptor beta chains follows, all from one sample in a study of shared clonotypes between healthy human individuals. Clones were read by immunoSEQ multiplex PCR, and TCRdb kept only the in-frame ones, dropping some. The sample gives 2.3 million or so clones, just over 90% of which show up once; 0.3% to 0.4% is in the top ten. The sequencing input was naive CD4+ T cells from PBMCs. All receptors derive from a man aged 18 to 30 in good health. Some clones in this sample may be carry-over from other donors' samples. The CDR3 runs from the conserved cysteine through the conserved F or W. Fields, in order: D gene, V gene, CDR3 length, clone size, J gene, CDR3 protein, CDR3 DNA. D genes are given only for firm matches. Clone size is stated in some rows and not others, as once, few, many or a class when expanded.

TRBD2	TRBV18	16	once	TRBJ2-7	CASSRGLAVSSYEQYF	TGTGCCAGCTCACGCGGACTAGCGGTGAGCTCCTACGAGCAGTACTTC
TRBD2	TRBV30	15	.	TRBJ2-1	CAWNPGLAGAGEQFF	TGTGCCTGGAATCCCGGACTAGCGGGAGCGGGTGAGCAGTTCTTC
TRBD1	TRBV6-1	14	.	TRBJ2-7	CASRTGAPFYEQYF	TGTGCCAGCAGAACAGGGGCTCCTTTTTACGAGCAGTACTTC
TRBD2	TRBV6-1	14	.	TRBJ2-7	CASGREVSSYEQYF	TGTGCCAGCGGGAGGGAGGTTAGCTCCTACGAGCAGTACTTC
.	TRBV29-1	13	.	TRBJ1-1	CSVGRAANTEAFF	TGCAGCGTTGGCCGGGCTGCGAACACTGAAGCTTTCTTT
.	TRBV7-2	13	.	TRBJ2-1	CASSLIGREEQFF	TGTGCCAGCAGCTTAATAGGGCGGGAAGAGCAGTTCTTC
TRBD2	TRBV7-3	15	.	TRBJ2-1	CASSPRLAGGDEQFF	TGTGCCAGCAGCCCCCGACTAGCGGGAGGCGATGAGCAGTTCTTC
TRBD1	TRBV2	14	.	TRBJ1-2	CASTRTGGSGGYTF	TGTGCCAGCACTAGGACAGGGGGTTCGGGAGGCTACACCTTC
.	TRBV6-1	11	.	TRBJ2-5	CASTAVETQYF	TGTGCCAGCACGGCCGTAGAGACCCAGTACTTC
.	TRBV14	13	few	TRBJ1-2	CASSQGTLYGYTF	TGTGCCAGCAGCCAAGGAACCCTCTATGGCTACACCTTC
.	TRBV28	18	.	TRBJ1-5	CASSLWGTGRYSNQPQHF	TGTGCCAGCAGTTTATGGGGAACGGGGAGGTATAGCAATCAGCCCCAGCATTTT
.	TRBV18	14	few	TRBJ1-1	CASSPWTANTEAFF	TGTGCCAGCTCTCCCTGGACGGCGAACACTGAAGCTTTCTTT
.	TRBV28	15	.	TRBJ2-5	CASSLRDNIQETQYF	TGTGCCAGCAGTTTGAGGGACAACATACAAGAGACCCAGTACTTC
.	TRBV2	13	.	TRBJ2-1	CASSGYSGDEQFF	TGTGCCAGCAGTGGGTATTCGGGCGATGAGCAGTTCTTC
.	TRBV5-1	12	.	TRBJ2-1	CASSLTDNEQFF	TGCGCCAGCAGCTTGACGGACAATGAGCAGTTCTTC
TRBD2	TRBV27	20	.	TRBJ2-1	CASSPLPGTSGRAWIDEQFF	TGTGCCAGCAGTCCCCTTCCCGGGACTAGCGGGAGGGCATGGATAGATGAGCAGTTCTTC
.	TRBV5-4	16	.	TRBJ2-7	CASSPLLGSGNYEQYF	TGTGCCAGCAGCCCCCTCCTGGGTAGTGGGAACTACGAGCAGTACTTC
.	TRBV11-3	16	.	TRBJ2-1	CASSLDGSEPSKEQFF	TGTGCCAGCAGCTTAGACGGTAGCGAGCCGTCTAAGGAGCAGTTCTTC
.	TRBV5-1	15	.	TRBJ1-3	CASSLVSDSGNTIYF	TGCGCCAGCAGCTTGGTTTCCGACTCTGGAAACACCATATATTTT
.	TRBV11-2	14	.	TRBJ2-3	CASSLYFSWDTQYF	TGTGCCAGCAGCTTATATTTTTCCTGGGATACGCAGTATTTT
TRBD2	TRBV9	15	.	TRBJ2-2	CASRRGGRESGELFF	TGTGCCAGCAGAAGGGGAGGGCGGGAATCCGGGGAGCTGTTTTTT
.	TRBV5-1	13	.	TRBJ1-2	CASSLSREAGYTF	TGCGCCAGCAGCTTGTCCCGGGAGGCTGGCTACACCTTC
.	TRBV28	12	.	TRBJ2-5	CASSPPAETQYF	TGTGCCAGCAGCCCCCCGGCGGAGACCCAGTACTTC
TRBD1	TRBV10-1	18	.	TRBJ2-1	CAIPSGQGTARGLNEQFF	TGCGCCATCCCAAGTGGACAGGGAACGGCGAGGGGGTTAAATGAGCAGTTCTTC
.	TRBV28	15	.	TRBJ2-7	CASRQPGRSSYEQYF	TGTGCCAGCAGGCAACCGGGACGCTCTTCCTACGAGCAGTACTTC
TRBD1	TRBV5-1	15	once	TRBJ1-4	CASSSPGQGNEKLFF	TGCGCCAGCAGCTCCCCGGGACAGGGTAATGAAAAACTGTTTTTT
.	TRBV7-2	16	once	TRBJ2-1	CASSLAGDHSYNEQFF	TGTGCCAGCAGCTTAGCAGGAGACCACTCCTACAATGAGCAGTTCTTC
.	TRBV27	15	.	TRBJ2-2	CASSLLTENTGELFF	TGTGCCAGCAGTTTATTGACCGAGAACACCGGGGAGCTGTTTTTT
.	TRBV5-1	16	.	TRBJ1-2	CASSLAQAPRGYGYTF	TGCGCCAGCAGCTTGGCCCAAGCTCCCCGGGGCTATGGCTACACCTTC
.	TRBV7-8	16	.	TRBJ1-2	CASSPPGTLRDYGYTF	TGTGCCAGCAGCCCCCCGGGGACACTTCGCGACTATGGCTACACCTTC
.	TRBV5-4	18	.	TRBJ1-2	CASSPHSISHLQPSGYTF	TGTGCCAGCAGCCCCCACTCCATCTCCCACTTACAGCCGTCGGGCTACACCTTC
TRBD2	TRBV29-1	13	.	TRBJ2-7	CSATSAKTYEQYF	TGCAGCGCGACTAGCGCAAAAACCTACGAGCAGTACTTC
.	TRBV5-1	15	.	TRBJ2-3	CASSLATSNTDTQYF	TGCGCCAGCAGCTTGGCCACCTCGAACACAGATACGCAGTATTTT
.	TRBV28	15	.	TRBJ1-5	CASSFSRRGNQPQHF	TGTGCCAGCAGTTTTTCCAGGAGAGGCAATCAGCCCCAGCATTTT
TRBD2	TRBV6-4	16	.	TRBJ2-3	CASSPRTSGSTDTQYF	TGTGCCAGCAGTCCCCGGACTAGCGGGAGTACAGATACGCAGTATTTT
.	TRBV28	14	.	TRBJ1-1	CASPPFRGSTEAFF	TGTGCCAGCCCCCCTTTTCGGGGGTCCACTGAAGCTTTCTTT
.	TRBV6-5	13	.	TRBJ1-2	CASSRGDQGGYTF	TGTGCCAGCAGTCGAGGTGATCAAGGCGGCTACACCTTC
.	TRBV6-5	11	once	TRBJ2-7	CASSELLEQYF	TGTGCCAGCAGTGAACTTCTCGAGCAGTACTTC
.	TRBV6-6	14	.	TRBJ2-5	CASSPHRGRETQYF	TGTGCCAGCAGCCCCCACCGGGGTAGAGAGACCCAGTACTTC
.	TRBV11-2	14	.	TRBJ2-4	CASSPRGAKNIQYF	TGTGCCAGCAGCCCGAGGGGAGCCAAAAACATTCAGTACTTC
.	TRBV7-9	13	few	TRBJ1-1	CASSLGGTLEAFF	TGTGCCAGCAGCTTAGGAGGGACACTTGAAGCTTTCTTT
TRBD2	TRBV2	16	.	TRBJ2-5	CASSERLAGGEETQYF	TGTGCCAGCAGCGAAAGACTAGCGGGAGGGGAAGAGACCCAGTACTTC